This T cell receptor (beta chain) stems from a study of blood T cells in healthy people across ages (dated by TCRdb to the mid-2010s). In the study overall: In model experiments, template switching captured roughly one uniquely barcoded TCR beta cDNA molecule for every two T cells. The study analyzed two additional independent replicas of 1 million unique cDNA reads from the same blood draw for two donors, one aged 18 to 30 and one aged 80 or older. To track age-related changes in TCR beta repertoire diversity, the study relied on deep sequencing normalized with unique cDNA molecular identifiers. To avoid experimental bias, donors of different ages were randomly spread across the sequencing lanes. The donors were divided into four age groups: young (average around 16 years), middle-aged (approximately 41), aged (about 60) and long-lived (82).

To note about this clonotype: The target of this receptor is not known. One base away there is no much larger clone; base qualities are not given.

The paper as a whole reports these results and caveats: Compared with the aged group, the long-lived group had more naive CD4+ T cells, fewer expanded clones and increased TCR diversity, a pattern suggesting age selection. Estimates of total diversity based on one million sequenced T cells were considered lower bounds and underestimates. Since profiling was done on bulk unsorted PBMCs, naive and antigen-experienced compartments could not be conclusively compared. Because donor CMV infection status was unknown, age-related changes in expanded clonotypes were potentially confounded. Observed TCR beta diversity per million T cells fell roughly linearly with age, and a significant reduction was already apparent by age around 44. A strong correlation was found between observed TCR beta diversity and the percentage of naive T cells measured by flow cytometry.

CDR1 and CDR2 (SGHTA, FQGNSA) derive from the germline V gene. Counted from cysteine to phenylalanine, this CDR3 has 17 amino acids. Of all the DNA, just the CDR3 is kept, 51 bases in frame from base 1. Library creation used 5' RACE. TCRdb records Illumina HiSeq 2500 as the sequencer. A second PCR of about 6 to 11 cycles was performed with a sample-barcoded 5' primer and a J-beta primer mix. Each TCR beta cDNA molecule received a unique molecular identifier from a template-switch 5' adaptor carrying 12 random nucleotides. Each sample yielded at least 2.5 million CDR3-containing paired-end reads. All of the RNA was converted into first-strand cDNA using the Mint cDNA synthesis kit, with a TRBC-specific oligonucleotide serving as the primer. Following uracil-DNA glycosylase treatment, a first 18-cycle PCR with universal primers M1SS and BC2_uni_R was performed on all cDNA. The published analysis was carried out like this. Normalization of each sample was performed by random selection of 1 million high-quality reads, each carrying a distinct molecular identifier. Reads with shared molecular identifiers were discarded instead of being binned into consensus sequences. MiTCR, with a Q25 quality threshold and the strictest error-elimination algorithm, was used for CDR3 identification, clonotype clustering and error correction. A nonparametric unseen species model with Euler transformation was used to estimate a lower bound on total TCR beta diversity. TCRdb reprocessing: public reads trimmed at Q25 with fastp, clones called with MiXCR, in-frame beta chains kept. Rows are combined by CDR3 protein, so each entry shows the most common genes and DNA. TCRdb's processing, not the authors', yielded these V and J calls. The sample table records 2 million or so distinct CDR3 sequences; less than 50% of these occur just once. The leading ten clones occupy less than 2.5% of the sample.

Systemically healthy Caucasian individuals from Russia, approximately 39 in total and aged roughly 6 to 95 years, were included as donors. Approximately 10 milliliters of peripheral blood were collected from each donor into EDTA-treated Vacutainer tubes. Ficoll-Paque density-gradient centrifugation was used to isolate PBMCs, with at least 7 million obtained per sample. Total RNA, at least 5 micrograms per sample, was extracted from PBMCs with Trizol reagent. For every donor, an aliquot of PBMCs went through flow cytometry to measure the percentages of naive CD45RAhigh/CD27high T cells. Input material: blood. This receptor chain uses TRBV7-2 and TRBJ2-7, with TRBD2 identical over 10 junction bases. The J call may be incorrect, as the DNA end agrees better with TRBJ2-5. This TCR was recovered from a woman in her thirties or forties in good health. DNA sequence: TGTGCCAGCAGCTCTCCGATGAGCGGGGGGGCGAGGGAGACCCAGTACTTC. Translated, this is CASSSPMSGGARETQYF.